The clone carrying this TCR beta chain has a count of ten or more. No antigen is known for it. Time point described: patch test 1, 2 weeks after DPC sensitization. Treatment indicated: therapeutic diphenylcyclopropenone sensitization with weekly scalp DPC. TCRdb ran MiXCR on the RACE reads and lists one entry per CDR3 protein. The sample consists of around 77,000 distinct CDR3 sequences, around 10% of them appearing once. This entry belongs to a study of human T cells and chemical hapten exposure. Study-level points and caveats: Correlating positively with patch test score were the PT1 expanded TCR counts.

The receptor was derived from a woman aged 40-49 years with alopecia areata. Some clones in this sample may be carry-over from other donors' samples. Sequences were derived from whole blood, sampled in connection with sensitization to the hapten diphenylcyclopropenone (DPC).

The CDR3 DNA is TGTGCCAGCAGTTACCCCTCTGGTTCGGTAGGCACTGAAGCTTTCTTT. Residues: CASSYPSGSVGTEAFF. V is TRBV6-2 or TRBV6-3 and J is TRBJ1-1, with no clear D. Germline V gene data show CDR1 as MNHEY and CDR2 as SVGEGT. Trimming cost V 2 bases and J 4 bases, with 17 bases left between them. The CDR3 length is 16 residues.